These T cell receptor beta chains were read from a single sample in a study of vaccination effects on CD4 cells after COVID-19. Their target antigens are unknown. The table came from immunoSEQ multiplex PCR; TCRdb's copy has only in-frame clones and leaves some out. Among 40,000 to 60,000 clones, around 76% were seen once, and the ten largest hold roughly 8.7%. Sequences were derived from CD4+ T cells from PBMCs cultured without peptide, sampled before COVID-19 vaccination. The receptors were sampled from a human donor who had a prior SARS-CoV-2 infection. CDR3s leave out the opening cysteine and the closing phenylalanine or tryptophan.

V,J,CDR3
TRBV11-3,TRBJ1-2,ASSLDYKGANYGYT
TRBV11-3,TRBJ2-1,ASSSSFEGPTYNEQF
TRBV28,TRBJ2-7,ASSGDSSYEQY
TRBV7-6,TRBJ2-2,ASSQRTSGSNTGELF
TRBV9,TRBJ2-2,ASSPRTSGSNTGELF
TRBV7-3,TRBJ2-2,ASSSTLGELF
TRBV30,TRBJ1-1,ALKTLNTEAF
TRBV6-5,TRBJ1-1,ASSTGQTEAF
TRBV15,TRBJ2-2,ATSQLQGGELF
TRBV25-1,TRBJ2-5,ASSEEWEETQY
TRBV20-1,TRBJ2-1,SASGSNEQF
TRBV11-3,TRBJ2-3,ASSLESQDTQY
TRBV7-2,TRBJ2-7,ASSSRPLYEQY
TRBV4-3,TRBJ2-1,ASSQQRGSLSYNEQF